These 16 T cell receptor beta chains originate from one sample sequenced in a study of cytomegalovirus exposure and HLA in healthy donors. PCR was performed using 60 Vbeta and 13 Jbeta primers. Assay: immunoSEQ multiplex PCR; the TCRdb copy retains only in-frame clones and omits some. The sample has about 120,000 clones; around 79% are singletons. The sequenced sample was PBMCs. Receptor source: a woman younger than 30 in good health and CMV-seronegative.

The chain links TRBV5-1 to TRBJ1-6; D gene ambiguous. Germline CDR1 and CDR2: SGHRS and YFSETQ. The V end was cut by 2 bases, the J end by 0 bases, with 6 bases between. The CDR3 sequence is 15 residues long. CDR3 amino acids: CASSLQSSYNSPLHF. DNA for the CDR3: TGCGCCAGCAGCTTACAGAGCTCCTATAATTCACCCCTCCACTTT.

This chain uses TRBV7-8 with TRBJ2-4, with TRBD2 identical over 14 bases. Germline trimming cut 5 bases from V and 0 bases from J; bases unmatched to any gene: 9. CDR1 and CDR2 from the germline V gene are SGHVS and FQNEAQ. This CDR3 has 19 residues. CDR3 DNA: TGTGCCAGCAGCCTTAGACTAGCGGGAGGGGTGGGAGCCAAAAACATTCAGTACTTC. Protein product: CASSLRLAGGVGAKNIQYF. The whole variable domain, filled in from reference TRBV7-8 and TRBJ2-4, reads GAGVSQSPRYKVAKRGQDVALRCDPISGHVSLFWYQQALGQGPEFLTYFQNEAQLDKSGLPSDRFFAERPEGSVSTLKIQRTQQEDSAVYLCASSLRLAGGVGAKNIQYFGAGTRLSVL.

V and J are TRBV6-5 and TRBJ2-2, with 8 bases aligning to TRBD1. The length of the CDR3 is 16 residues. Trimming cost V 0 bases and J 7 bases; bases outside gene matches: 7. Germline values: CDR1 MNHEY, CDR2 SVGAGI. Here the CDR3 reads CASSYSRTGLSGELFF. For the CDR3, the DNA is TGTGCCAGCAGTTACTCAAGGACAGGGTTAAGCGGGGAGCTGTTTTTT.

This clone was counted a single time. The chain is built from TRBV11-2 and TRBJ2-5, with D possibly matching TRBD2 (5 bases). The DNA matches TRBJ2-7 better at its end, which makes the J call doubtful. Germline CDR1 is SGHAT and CDR2 is FQNNGV. This CDR3 comprises 13 residues. The DNA of the CDR3 is TGTGCCAGCAGCCCGATGGCGGGCTACGAGCAGTACTTC. This encodes CASSPMAGYEQYF.

This rearrangement joins TRBV2 to TRBJ1-2, with a tentative D call TRBD1 (5 bases). Looked up from germline, CDR1 is SNHLY and CDR2 is FYNNEI. Trimming removed 5 bases at V and 7 bases at J, with 11 bases between. The CDR3 covers 12 residues. The CDR3 protein is CASSSFGGGYTF. The CDR3, as DNA: TGTGCCAGCAGTTCGTTCGGGGGTGGCTACACCTTC.

The gene calls are TRBV10-1 and TRBJ2-5, with D unresolved. The CDR3 runs to 13 residues. Between the trimmed V and J ends, which lost 0 bases and 5 bases, there was a span of 7 bases. Germline loops: CDR1 WNHNN, CDR2 SYGVQD (reference sequence). The CDR3 nucleotides are TGCGCCAGCAGTGAGTCTCCTAGGGAGACCCAGTACTTC. This encodes CASSESPRETQYF.

This chain connects TRBV2 to TRBJ1-6, with TRBD1 identical over 8 bases. The V and J ends lost 4 bases and 14 bases, in that order; junction bases with no gene match: 13. There are 15 residues in the CDR3. Germline CDR1 SNHLY, CDR2 FYNNEI. CDR3 amino acids: CASSVKSGGGVALHF. The DNA for the CDR3 is TGTGCCAGCAGTGTTAAGTCAGGGGGCGGGGTAGCCCTCCACTTT.

This clone was seen once. V and J are TRBV6-5 and TRBJ2-1; D call uncertain. The germline V and J ends were trimmed by 3 bases and 3 bases, with 9 bases remaining between them. Germline V gene data show CDR1 as MNHEY and CDR2 as SVGAGI. The CDR3 has 14 amino acids. The CDR3: CASSYTTYYNEQFF. The DNA of the CDR3 is TGTGCCAGCAGTTATACTACTTACTACAATGAGCAGTTCTTC.

V and J are TRBV5-1 and TRBJ2-7; TRBD1 aligns across 9 bases. This CDR3 has 14 amino acids. Trimming removed 4 bases from V and 2 bases from J; junction bases left unmatched: 4. Germline CDR1 SGHRS, CDR2 YFSETQ. The DNA for the CDR3 is TGCGCCAGCAGCACGCGACAGGGGGCCTACGAGCAGTACTTC. It specifies CASSTRQGAYEQYF.

This clone was recorded only once. The gene calls are TRBV27 and TRBJ1-5; perhaps TRBD1 as D (5 bases). The CDR3 totals 15 residues. In germline, CDR1 is MNHEY, CDR2 SMNVEV (reference sequence). V lost 7 bases to trimming and J lost 0 bases, with 13 bases between them. CDR3 DNA sequence: TGTGCCAGCATCGACAGCTATGATAGCAATCAGCCCCAGCATTTT. This sequence encodes CASIDSYDSNQPQHF.

V is TRBV7-8 and J is TRBJ2-7; D remains unclear. V was shortened by 3 bases and J by 3 bases, with 12 bases between the two germline ends. There are 14 residues in the CDR3. The V gene's germline CDR1 is SGHVS and CDR2 FQNEAQ. This chain's CDR3 is CASSLDRPSYEQYF. CDR3 nucleotide sequence: TGTGCCAGCAGCTTGGATAGACCTAGCTACGAGCAGTACTTC.

This clone was observed a single time. The rearrangement uses TRBV5-1 and TRBJ2-1, with 7 bases identical to TRBD2. CDR1 and CDR2 (germline): SGHRS, YFSETQ. The CDR3 has 14 amino acids. J lost 7 bases, V lost 0 bases, and 4 bases had no gene match. CDR3 nucleotides: TGCGCCAGCAGCTTGGTGGGGGGAGGGAATGAGCAGTTCTTC. Protein sequence: CASSLVGGGNEQFF.

The chain is built from TRBV19 and TRBJ1-5; D unresolved. Between the trimmed V and J ends, which lost 8 bases and 1 base, there was a span of 12 bases. The CDR3 contains 14 residues. The V gene's germline CDR1 is LNHDA and CDR2 SQIVND (reference sequence). DNA for the CDR3: TGTGCCAGTCAAATCGGTCACAGCAATCAGCCCCAGCATTTT. It translates to CASQIGHSNQPQHF.

The V call is TRBV27, the J call TRBJ1-1; 8 nucleotides match TRBD1. Germline V gene data show CDR1 as MNHEY and CDR2 as SMNVEV (reference sequence). Unmatched junction bases numbered 6, after V lost 6 bases and J lost 6 bases. The CDR3 contains 13 residues. The CDR3 protein is CASSDRGEAEAFF. CDR3 sequence (DNA): TGTGCCAGCAGCGACAGGGGAGAGGCTGAAGCTTTCTTT.

The chain recombines TRBV9 with TRBJ1-3; 7 bases map to TRBD1. The ends lost 4 bases at V and 1 base at J; junction bases unmatched: 5. CDR1 is SGDLS, CDR2 YYNGEE, per germline. CDR3 length equals 15 residues. Here the CDR3 reads CASSPGQKSGNTIYF. The CDR3 nucleotides are TGTGCCAGCAGCCCGGGACAGAAGTCTGGAAACACCATATATTTT.

This chain joins TRBV19 and TRBJ2-7, with a weak D call TRBD2 (6 bases). V was pared by 3 bases and J by 2 bases, with 8 bases between. This CDR3 has 13 amino acids. The germline V gene encodes CDR1 LNHDA and CDR2 SQIVND (reference sequence). In nucleotides, the CDR3 is TGTGCCAGTAGTATGGGACTCGCCTACGAGCAGTACTTC. As protein: CASSMGLAYEQYF.